The 26 T cell receptor beta chains listed next were all sequenced from one sample in a study of vaccination and CD4 T cells after COVID-19. The time point here: late sampling 161 to 241 days after vaccination in a few convalescent patients. TCRdb re-derived calls from the PCR reads in MiXCR, one entry per CDR3 protein. Among just under 30,000 distinct CDR3 sequences listed, more than 40% were seen once. Here the sequenced sample was CD4+ T cells from blood, taken about 7 months after SARS-CoV-2 vaccination. The receptors shown here come from a human donor who had recovered from COVID-19.

This clonotype turned up a few times. The chain carries TRBV10-2 and TRBJ2-3; D unresolved. This CDR3 comprises 13 residues. Germline V gives CDR1 WSHSY, CDR2 SAAADI. Deletions cut 5 bases from V and 1 base from J, with 7 bases between. The DNA for the CDR3 is TGCGCCAGCAGTCACAGAGGCACAGATACGCAGTATTTT. It codes for CASSHRGTDTQYF.

This clonotype turned up a few times. The chain links TRBV7-6 to TRBJ2-5; 10 bases agree with TRBD2. This CDR3 is built from 16 residues. The germline CDR1 and CDR2 sequences are SGHVS and FNYEAQ. The junction had 8 bases not matched to a gene; V was cut back by 5 bases and J by 2 bases. CDR3 residues: CASSIIAGGKQETQYF. CDR3 bases: TGTGCCAGCAGCATAATAGCGGGAGGAAAACAAGAGACCCAGTACTTC.

V gene TRBV20-1 combines with J gene TRBJ2-1, with 12 bases matching TRBD2. This CDR3 is 13 amino acids long. Germline CDR1 DFQATT, CDR2 SNEGSKA (reference sequence). The trim removed 3 bases at V and 7 bases at J, leaving 1 base unmatched. CDR3 bases: TGCAGTGCTAGGGGGACTAGCGGGAATGAGCAGTTCTTC. Amino acid sequence: CSARGTSGNEQFF.

The chain is built from TRBV7-9 and TRBJ2-3; D might be TRBD2 (5 bases). Germline assignment: CDR1 SEHNR and CDR2 FQNEAQ (reference sequence). V lost 9 bases, J lost 0 bases, and 7 bases lay in between. The CDR3 contains 12 residues. The CDR3 reads CASSESTDTQYF. In DNA, the CDR3 is TGTGCCAGTAGCGAAAGCACAGATACGCAGTATTTT.

The chain has TRBV6-5 and TRBJ2-5; D call uncertain. CDR3 length: 13 residues. CDR1 and CDR2 (germline): MNHEY, SVGAGI. Trimming cost V 3 bases and J 5 bases, with 10 bases left between them. The CDR3 spells CASSYLFRETQYF. The CDR3 DNA sequence: TGTGCCAGCAGTTATCTCTTCCGGGAGACCCAGTACTTC.

The V and J genes are TRBV28 and TRBJ2-7, with 10 bases fitting TRBD2. The germline V gene has CDR1 MDHEN and CDR2 SYDVKM. V lost 10 bases to trimming and J lost 4 bases; unmatched junction nucleotides: 10. This CDR3 region has 14 residues. The DNA of the CDR3 is TGTGCCATCAGCGGGAGGGACTTAGAGTACGAGCAGTACTTC. It yields the protein CAISGRDLEYEQYF.

V gene TRBV6-1 combines with J gene TRBJ1-5; 8 nucleotides agree with TRBD1. The CDR3 spans 12 residues. The ends lost 7 bases at V and 5 bases at J; junction bases unmatched: 1. Germline V gives CDR1 MNHNS, CDR2 SASEGT. The CDR3: CASTQGDQPQHF. CDR3 nucleotide sequence: TGTGCCAGCACACAGGGGGATCAGCCCCAGCATTTT.

This clonotype was seen a few times. The V gene is TRBV20-1, the J gene TRBJ2-3; a weak D match, TRBD2 (6 bases). Germline CDR1 is DFQATT and CDR2 is SNEGSKA (reference sequence). This CDR3 region has 13 residues. The V gene lost 3 bases and the J gene lost 2 bases, with 9 bases spanning the gap. The CDR3 DNA sequence: TGCAGTGCTAGCCGCGGGACCACAGATACGCAGTATTTT. It yields the protein CSASRGTTDTQYF.

The genes are TRBV6-1 and TRBJ1-2; possible D gene TRBD1, 5 bases. Germline V gene lookup returns CDR1 MNHNS and CDR2 SASEGT. V dropped 5 bases and J dropped 5 bases, with 18 bases sitting between them. The CDR3 contains 15 residues. CDR3 sequence reads: CASSSEVKGVYGYTF. The CDR3 coding sequence is TGTGCCAGCAGTAGTGAAGTCAAAGGGGTTTATGGCTACACCTTC.

The rearrangement joins TRBV27 to TRBJ2-3, with 7 bases identical to TRBD2. The CDR3 contains 16 residues. With V trimmed by 6 bases and J by 1 base, 10 bases remained unmatched. Germline CDR1 and CDR2: MNHEY and SMNVEV (reference sequence). CDR3: CASRFFEAGGTDTQYF. The DNA for the CDR3 is TGTGCCAGCAGATTCTTCGAGGCGGGAGGCACAGATACGCAGTATTTT.

The rearrangement uses TRBV7-8 and TRBJ1-5, with D unresolved. Looked up from germline, CDR1 is SGHVS and CDR2 is FQNEAQ. V dropped 5 bases and J dropped 4 bases, with 12 bases sitting between them. The CDR3 has 14 residues. The CDR3 sequence is CASSRAGENQPQHF. CDR3 nucleotide sequence: TGTGCCAGCAGCCGGGCGGGTGAAAATCAGCCCCAGCATTTT.

V and J are TRBV27 and TRBJ2-7, with a possible D match to TRBD2 (6 bases). This CDR3 spans 15 amino acids. Deletions cut 4 bases from V and 3 bases from J, with 16 bases between. CDR1 is MNHEY and CDR2 is SMNVEV in the germline V gene (reference sequence). The CDR3 DNA sequence: TGTGCCAGCAGTTCGACCGGGAGTGATCTCTACGAGCAGTACTTC. Amino acids: CASSSTGSDLYEQYF.

A few counts support this clonotype. The CDR3 nucleotides read TGTGCCAGCAGGCCCCGGGGTGGTTCACCCCTCCACTTT. This codes for CASRPRGGSPLHF. This chain joins TRBV6-1 and TRBJ1-6; the D is unclear. This CDR3 is built from 13 residues. Trimming removed 6 bases at V and 9 bases at J, with 12 bases between. Germline V gene data show CDR1 as MNHNS and CDR2 as SASEGT.

The rearrangement links TRBV4-1 to TRBJ2-7; 12 nucleotides align to TRBD2. V dropped 5 bases and J dropped 5; count of bases not matched to a gene: 1. CDR3 size: 13 residues. The V gene's germline CDR1 is MGHRA and CDR2 YSYEKL. CDR3 DNA: TGCGCCAGCAGCAGGACTAGCGGGAACGAGCAGTACTTC. Encoded protein: CASSRTSGNEQYF.

The V gene is TRBV10-3, the J gene TRBJ1-5, with 8 nucleotides matching TRBD1. Losses at the gene ends were 8 bases for V and 2 bases for J; bases not matched to a gene: 5. CDR3 length: 14 amino acids. Germline V CDR1 and CDR2: ENHRY, SYGVKD. CDR3 in amino acids: CAIGKDRGNQPQHF. Here the CDR3 DNA reads TGTGCCATCGGGAAGGACAGGGGCAATCAGCCCCAGCATTTT.

As for this clonotype: The limits of the CDR3 on the DNA are not certain, so only TCRdb's listed CDR3 is given. The genes are TRBV20-1 and TRBJ2-5. Inclusive of both ends, the CDR3 amounts to 15 amino acids. Germline-derived CDR1 and CDR2 are DFQATT and SNEGSKA (reference sequence). The CDR3 sequence is CSASGSRRFLETQYF.

This sequence joins TRBV7-8 and TRBJ2-7, with a possible D match to TRBD1 (6 bases). CDR1 and CDR2 (germline): SGHVS, FQNEAQ. Trimming left V 3 bases short and J 6 bases short, with 12 bases between. CDR3 length equals 13 residues. This chain's CDR3 is CASSFNTGFEQYF. DNA for the CDR3: TGTGCCAGCAGCTTCAATACAGGGTTCGAGCAGTACTTC.

The rearrangement joins TRBV7-6 to TRBJ1-1; no definite D call. Germline loops: CDR1 SGHVS, CDR2 FNYEAQ. This CDR3 has 11 residues. V lost 4 bases and J 2 bases, leaving 2 bases between the germline ends. CDR3 in DNA: TGTGCCAGCAGCTCCAACACTGAAGCTTTCTTT. Residues: CASSSNTEAFF.

The CDR3 sequence: CAWSGTTQETQYF. CDR3 nucleotides: TGTGCCTGGAGTGGGACAACCCAAGAGACCCAGTACTTC. The rearrangement joins TRBV30 to TRBJ2-5; a possible D gene is TRBD1 (5 bases). CDR3 length: 13 amino acids. Germline CDR1 and CDR2: GTSNPN and SVGIG (reference sequence). Trimming shortened V by 1 base and J by 1 base, and 7 bases separated the two germline ends.

CDR3 DNA: TGTGCCAGCTCACGCTATTTCGTCTACACCTTC. Protein: CASSRYFVYTF. The genes are TRBV18 and TRBJ1-2; no definite D call. The CDR3 runs to 11 residues. Trimming stripped 4 bases from V and 10 bases from J, with 10 bases between. From germline, CDR1 is KGHSH and CDR2 LQKENI.

The chain recombines TRBV24-1 with TRBJ1-2, with a possible D match to TRBD1 (6 bases). The CDR3 length is 13 residues. CDR1 and CDR2 (germline): KGHDR, SFDVKD. Trimming removed 6 bases at V and 8 bases at J, with 15 bases between. The CDR3 bases are TGTGCCACCAGTCCATTCACAGGGCGAGGCTACACCTTC. Its protein product is CATSPFTGRGYTF.

This clonotype was detected only a few times. The rearrangement links TRBV10-3 to TRBJ2-7; D is uncertain. The CDR3 length is 12 residues. Trimming left V 6 bases short and J 2 bases short, with 8 bases between. Germline V gene sequence: CDR1 ENHRY, CDR2 SYGVKD. The CDR3 loop reads CAISPLPYEQYF. CDR3 nucleotides: TGTGCCATCAGCCCACTCCCCTACGAGCAGTACTTC.

The rearrangement uses TRBV10-1 and TRBJ2-1, with 11 bases lining up with TRBD2. V lost 3 bases to trimming and J lost 9 bases; unmatched junction nucleotides: 7. From germline, CDR1 is WNHNN and CDR2 SYGVQD (reference sequence). CDR3 size: 15 residues. The CDR3 DNA reads TGCGCCAGCAGTGATACTAGCGGGAGTACGACTGAGCAGTTCTTC. This gives the protein CASSDTSGSTTEQFF.

The table lists this clonotype with a few counts. V usage is TRBV7-9 and J usage is TRBJ1-1; D may be TRBD1 (5 bases). V was shortened by 5 bases and J by 1 base, with 11 bases between the two germline ends. There are 14 residues in the CDR3. Germline V lookup: CDR1 SEHNR, CDR2 FQNEAQ (reference sequence). The DNA for the CDR3 is TGTGCCAGCAGCGTCAGGGCCGCGAACACTGAAGCTTTCTTT. Protein: CASSVRAANTEAFF.

This clonotype was counted a few times. The chain has TRBV2 and TRBJ2-7; unclear D gene. The CDR3 sequence is 10 residues long. The V and J ends lost 4 bases and 4 bases respectively, with 2 bases between them. Germline lookup yields CDR1 SNHLY and CDR2 FYNNEI. The CDR3 nucleotides are TGTGCCAGCAGTGTTTACGAGCAGTACTTC. It translates to CASSVYEQYF.

This clonotype was picked up a small number of times. The chain joins TRBV27 to TRBJ2-3; 9 positions agree with TRBD2. The CDR3 has 19 residues. Unmatched junction bases numbered 17, after V lost 6 bases and J lost 1 base. The germline gives CDR1 MNHEY, CDR2 SMNVEV (reference sequence). The CDR3 nucleotides read TGTGCCAGCAGCTTAGGGTTTCTCTCGACTAGCGGACGCACAGATACGCAGTATTTT. Its protein is CASSLGFLSTSGRTDTQYF.